This T cell receptor (beta chain) is drawn from a study of regulatory T cells in long-lasting Graves disease. Regarding the study as a whole: Favored gene segments in persistent disease were TRBV28, TRBJ1-2 and TRBJ2-5.

The germline V gene encodes CDR1 MDHEN and CDR2 SYDVKM. Losses at the gene ends were 8 bases for V and 0 bases for J; bases not matched to a gene: 20. The CDR3 is 20 residues long. Construction of the TCR beta libraries employed iRepertoire HTBI primers in conjunction with Arm-PCR of CDR3 regions. In TCRdb, the multiplex PCR reads were re-called with MiXCR into one record per CDR3 protein. In the table there are over 500,000 distinct CDR3 sequences, about 16% of which are singletons. Time point defined: newly diagnosed GD, antithyroid drugs for less than 3 months. With RNA extracted from PBMCs as input, the TCR library was made. On this clonotype: Its antigen remains unidentified.

Another study also made use of these data, one on T cells in Graves' hyperthyroidism and ophthalmopathy. That source adds: In the blood, most expanded thyroid clonotypes above 0.001 appeared as well.

The J gene is TRBJ2-1, the V gene TRBV28, with 9 bases matching TRBD2. The origin of this receptor is a woman aged 25-40 years with Graves disease. The sample was peripheral blood mononuclear cells (PBMCs), taken at new diagnosis, from a patient treated with antithyroid drugs. Here the CDR3 DNA reads TGTGCCAGCCTTTCCACAGCGGGAGGAGGAATCAAAAACTCCTACAATGAGCAGTTCTTC. Its protein is CASLSTAGGGIKNSYNEQFF.